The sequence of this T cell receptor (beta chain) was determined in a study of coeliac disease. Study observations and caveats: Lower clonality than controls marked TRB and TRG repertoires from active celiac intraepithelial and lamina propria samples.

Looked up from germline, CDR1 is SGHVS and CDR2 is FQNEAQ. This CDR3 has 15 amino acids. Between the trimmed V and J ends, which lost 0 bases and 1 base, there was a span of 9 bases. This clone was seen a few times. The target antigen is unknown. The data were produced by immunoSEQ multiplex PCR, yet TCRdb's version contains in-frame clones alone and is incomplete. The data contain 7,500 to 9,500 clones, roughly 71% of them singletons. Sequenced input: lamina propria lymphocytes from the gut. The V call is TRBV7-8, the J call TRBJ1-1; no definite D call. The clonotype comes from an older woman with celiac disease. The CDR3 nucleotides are TGTGCCAGCAGCTTAGCGCTCCGGGGGAACACTGAAGCTTTCTTT. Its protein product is CASSLALRGNTEAFF.